This TCR beta chain came from a study of CD8 T cells in Susac syndrome. cDNA came from approximately 0.5 to 1 ug RNA primed by random hexamers. The TCR beta CDR3 was amplified by immunoSEQ multiplex PCR across 54 Vbeta, 13 Jbeta. TCRdb re-analysed the immunoSEQ multiplex PCR reads in MiXCR, keeping a single row per CDR3 protein. The sample lists a few hundred thousand distinct CDR3 sequences, 95% occurring once. This CDR3 contains 16 residues. The germline V gene has CDR1 GTSNPN and CDR2 SVGIG (reference sequence). The germline V and J ends were trimmed by 0 bases and 2 bases, with 14 bases remaining between them.

This sequence was found in a human donor with multiple sclerosis. The chain links TRBV30 to TRBJ2-1; D may be TRBD2 (6 bases). The sample comprised CD4+ T cells from PBMCs. The CDR3 bases are TGTGCCTGGAGTGTACGGAGCGGAGGGGCCTACAATGAGCAGTTCTTC. It is translated as CAWSVRSGGAYNEQFF.